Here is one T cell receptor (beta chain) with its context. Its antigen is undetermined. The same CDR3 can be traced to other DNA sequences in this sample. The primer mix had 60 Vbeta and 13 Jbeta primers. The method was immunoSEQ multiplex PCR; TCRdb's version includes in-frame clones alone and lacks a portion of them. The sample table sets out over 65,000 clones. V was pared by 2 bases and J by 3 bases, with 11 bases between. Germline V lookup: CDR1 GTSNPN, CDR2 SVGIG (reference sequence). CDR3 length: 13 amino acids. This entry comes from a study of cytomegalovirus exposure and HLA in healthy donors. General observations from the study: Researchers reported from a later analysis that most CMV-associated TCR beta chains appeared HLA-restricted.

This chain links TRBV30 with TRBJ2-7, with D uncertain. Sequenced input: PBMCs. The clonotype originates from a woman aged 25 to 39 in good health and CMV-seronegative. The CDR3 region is CAWSRGTNYEQYF. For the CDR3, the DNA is TGTGCCTGGAGTAGAGGAACTAACTACGAGCAGTACTTC.